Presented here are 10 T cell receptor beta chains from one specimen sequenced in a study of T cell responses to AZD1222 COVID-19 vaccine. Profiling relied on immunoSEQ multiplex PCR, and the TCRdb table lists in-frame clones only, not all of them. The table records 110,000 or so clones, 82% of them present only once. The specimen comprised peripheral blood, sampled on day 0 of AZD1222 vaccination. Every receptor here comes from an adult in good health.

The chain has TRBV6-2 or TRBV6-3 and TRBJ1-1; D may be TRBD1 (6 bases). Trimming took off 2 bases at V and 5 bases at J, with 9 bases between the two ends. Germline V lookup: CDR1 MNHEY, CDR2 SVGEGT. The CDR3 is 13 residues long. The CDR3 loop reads CASSYTGRTEAFF. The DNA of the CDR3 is TGTGCCAGCAGTTACACAGGGAGAACTGAAGCTTTCTTT.

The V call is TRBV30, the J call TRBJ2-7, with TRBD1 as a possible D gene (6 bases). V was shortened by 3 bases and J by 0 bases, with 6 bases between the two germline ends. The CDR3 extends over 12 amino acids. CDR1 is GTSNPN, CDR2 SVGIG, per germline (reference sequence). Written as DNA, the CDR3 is TGTGCCTGGAGGGACAGCTCCTACGAGCAGTACTTC. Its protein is CAWRDSSYEQYF.

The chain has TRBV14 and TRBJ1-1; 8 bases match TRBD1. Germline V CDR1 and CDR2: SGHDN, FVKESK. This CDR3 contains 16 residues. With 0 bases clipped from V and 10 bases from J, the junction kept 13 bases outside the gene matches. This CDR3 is CASSQEFWDWGTGAFF. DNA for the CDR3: TGTGCCAGCAGCCAAGAATTTTGGGACTGGGGGACAGGAGCTTTCTTT.

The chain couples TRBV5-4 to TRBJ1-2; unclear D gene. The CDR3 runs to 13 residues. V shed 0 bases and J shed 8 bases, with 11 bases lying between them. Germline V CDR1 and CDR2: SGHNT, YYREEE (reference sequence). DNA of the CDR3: TGTGCCAGCAGCTTGGAGATGGGTAGGGGCTACACCTTC. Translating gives CASSLEMGRGYTF. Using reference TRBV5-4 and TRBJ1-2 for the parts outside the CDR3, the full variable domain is ETGVTQSPTHLIKTRGQQVTLRCSSQSGHNTVSWYQQALGQGPQFIFQYYREEENGRGNFPPRFSGLQFPNYSSELNVNALELDDSALYLCASSLEMGRGYTFGSGTRLTVV.

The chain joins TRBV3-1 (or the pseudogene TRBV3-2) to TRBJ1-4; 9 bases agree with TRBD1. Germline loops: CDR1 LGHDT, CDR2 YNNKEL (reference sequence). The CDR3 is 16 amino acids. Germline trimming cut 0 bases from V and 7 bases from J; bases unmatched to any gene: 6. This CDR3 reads CASSQEGQGESEKLFF. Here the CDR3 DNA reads TGTGCCAGCAGCCAAGAGGGACAGGGTGAGAGTGAAAAACTGTTTTTT.

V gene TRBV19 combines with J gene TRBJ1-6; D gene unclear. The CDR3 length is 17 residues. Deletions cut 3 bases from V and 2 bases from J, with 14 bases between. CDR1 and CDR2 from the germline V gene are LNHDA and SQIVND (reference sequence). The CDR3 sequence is CASSISPTKAYNSPLHF. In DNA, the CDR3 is TGTGCCAGTAGTATCAGTCCCACTAAGGCCTATAATTCACCCCTCCACTTT. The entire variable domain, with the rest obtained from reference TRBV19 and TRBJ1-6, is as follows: DGGITQSPKYLFRKEGQNVTLSCEQNLNHDAMYWYRQDPGQGLRLIYYSQIVNDFQKGDIAEGYSVSREKKESFPLTVTSAQKNPTAFYLCASSISPTKAYNSPLHFGNGTRLTVT.

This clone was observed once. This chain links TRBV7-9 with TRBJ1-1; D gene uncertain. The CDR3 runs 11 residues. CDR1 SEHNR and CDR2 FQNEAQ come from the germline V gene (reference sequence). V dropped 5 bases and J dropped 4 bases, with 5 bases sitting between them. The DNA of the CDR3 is TGTGCCAGCAGCCGGGGCACTGAAGCTTTCTTT. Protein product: CASSRGTEAFF.

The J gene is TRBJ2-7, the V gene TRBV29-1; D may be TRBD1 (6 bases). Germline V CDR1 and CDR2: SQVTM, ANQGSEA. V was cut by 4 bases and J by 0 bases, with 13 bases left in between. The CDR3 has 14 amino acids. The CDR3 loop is CSVAQAGVSYEQYF. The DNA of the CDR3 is TGCAGCGTTGCCCAGGCAGGGGTCTCCTACGAGCAGTACTTC.

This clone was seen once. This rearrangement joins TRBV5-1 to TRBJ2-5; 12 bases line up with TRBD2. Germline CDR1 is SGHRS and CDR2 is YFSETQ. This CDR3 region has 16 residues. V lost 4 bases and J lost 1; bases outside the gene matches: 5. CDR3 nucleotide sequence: TGCGCCAGCAGCCAAACTAGCGGGGGGCCCCAAGAGACCCAGTACTTC. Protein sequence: CASSQTSGGPQETQYF.

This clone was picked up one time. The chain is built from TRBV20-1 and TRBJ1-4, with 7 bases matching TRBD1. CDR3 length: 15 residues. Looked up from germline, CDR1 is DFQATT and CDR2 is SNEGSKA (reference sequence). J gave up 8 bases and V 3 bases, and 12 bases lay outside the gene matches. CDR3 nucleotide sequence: TGCAGTGCTAGTCCGGTCGACAGGGAAAGGGAAAAACTGTTTTTT. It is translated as CSASPVDREREKLFF.